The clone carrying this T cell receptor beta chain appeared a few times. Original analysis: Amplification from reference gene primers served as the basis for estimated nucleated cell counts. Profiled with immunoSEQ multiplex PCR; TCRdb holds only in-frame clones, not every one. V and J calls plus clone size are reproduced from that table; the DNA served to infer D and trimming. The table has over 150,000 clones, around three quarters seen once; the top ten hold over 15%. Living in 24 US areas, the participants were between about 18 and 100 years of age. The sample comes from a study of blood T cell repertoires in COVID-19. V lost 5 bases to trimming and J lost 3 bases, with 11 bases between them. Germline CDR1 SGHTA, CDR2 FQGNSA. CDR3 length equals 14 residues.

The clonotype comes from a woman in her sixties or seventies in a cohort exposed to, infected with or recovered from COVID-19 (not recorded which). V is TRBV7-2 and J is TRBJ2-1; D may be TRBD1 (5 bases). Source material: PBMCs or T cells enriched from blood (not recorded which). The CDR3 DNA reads TGTGCCAGCAGCCCACGACAGTTCTACAATGAGCAGTTCTTC. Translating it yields CASSPRQFYNEQFF.